A selection of T cell receptor beta chains follows, all from one sample in a study of shared clonotypes between healthy human individuals. This table comes from immunoSEQ multiplex PCR, and its TCRdb copy is limited to in-frame clones, with some not included. Among fewer than 850,000 clones listed, around 72% were seen once. The sequenced sample was memory CD4+ T cells sorted from blood. The receptors shown here come from a woman in her thirties in good health. Each CDR3 is given with its conserved first and last residue. D genes are given only for firm matches. Rows may omit the clone size; those that give it use once, few, many or a size class.

CDR3 protein: CAVSSTGRTTQYF
CDR3 DNA: TGTGCCGTGAGCTCCACGGGGCGTACGACCCAGTACTTC
D gene: -
J gene: TRBJ2-5
V gene: TRBV28
clone size: once

CDR3 protein: CASSIRLQGATNEKLFF
CDR3 DNA: TGTGCCAGCAGTATCCGCCTTCAGGGTGCAACTAATGAAAAACTGTTTTTT
D gene: -
J gene: TRBJ1-4
V gene: TRBV27
clone size: -

CDR3 protein: CASSHRLANNEQFF
CDR3 DNA: TGCGCCAGCAGCCATCGACTAGCGAACAATGAGCAGTTCTTC
D gene: TRBD2
J gene: TRBJ2-1
V gene: TRBV5-1
clone size: few

CDR3 protein: CASSKRRDRGRNQPQHF
CDR3 DNA: TGTGCCAGCAGCAAAAGGCGGGACAGGGGAAGGAATCAGCCCCAGCATTTT
D gene: -
J gene: TRBJ1-5
V gene: TRBV21-1
clone size: -

CDR3 protein: CASTERNRPTYEQYF
CDR3 DNA: TGTGCCAGCACGGAAAGGAACAGACCAACCTACGAGCAGTACTTC
D gene: -
J gene: TRBJ2-7
V gene: TRBV21-1
clone size: -

CDR3 protein: CASSFEGPSGNTIYF
CDR3 DNA: TGTGCCAGCAGCTTTGAAGGGCCCTCTGGAAACACCATATATTTT
D gene: -
J gene: TRBJ1-3
V gene: TRBV7-9
clone size: few

CDR3 protein: CASSFYYSNQPQHF
CDR3 DNA: TGTGCCAGCAGCTTCTATTATAGCAATCAGCCCCAGCATTTT
D gene: -
J gene: TRBJ1-5
V gene: TRBV7-2
clone size: many

CDR3 protein: CASSGTSGSRYEQYF
CDR3 DNA: TGTGCCAGCAGCGGGACTAGCGGGAGTAGGTACGAGCAGTACTTC
D gene: TRBD2
J gene: TRBJ2-7
V gene: TRBV7-9
clone size: -

CDR3 protein: CASSGRVSNQPQHF
CDR3 DNA: TGTGCCAGCAGCGGTCGGGTAAGCAATCAGCCCCAGCATTTT
D gene: -
J gene: TRBJ1-5
V gene: TRBV5-4
clone size: -

CDR3 protein: CASSPLVVAYNEQFF
CDR3 DNA: TGTGCCAGCAGCCCGCTAGTAGTCGCCTACAATGAGCAGTTCTTC
D gene: -
J gene: TRBJ2-1
V gene: TRBV11-2
clone size: once

CDR3 protein: CASRSTGTGERGNQPQHF
CDR3 DNA: TGTGCCAGCAGGTCTACCGGGACAGGGGAGCGGGGTAATCAGCCCCAGCATTTT
D gene: TRBD1
J gene: TRBJ1-5
V gene: TRBV28
clone size: once

CDR3 protein: CASSLSSGVGRELFF
CDR3 DNA: TGTGCCAGCAGTTTATCTAGCGGAGTTGGGAGGGAGCTGTTTTTT
D gene: TRBD2
J gene: TRBJ2-2
V gene: TRBV28
clone size: -

CDR3 protein: CASSLEAAGGFGEQFF
CDR3 DNA: TGTGCCAGCAGCTTAGAAGCAGCGGGAGGCTTTGGTGAGCAGTTCTTC
D gene: TRBD2
J gene: TRBJ2-1
V gene: TRBV11-2
clone size: -

CDR3 protein: CASSQGQGFYGYTF
CDR3 DNA: TGTGCCAGCAGCCAAGGACAGGGGTTCTATGGCTACACCTTC
D gene: TRBD1
J gene: TRBJ1-2
V gene: TRBV14
clone size: -

CDR3 protein: CASSPRSGMNTEAFF
CDR3 DNA: TGTGCCAGCTCACCACGGTCTGGAATGAACACTGAAGCTTTCTTT
D gene: -
J gene: TRBJ1-1
V gene: TRBV18
clone size: once

CDR3 protein: CATAKSEQFF
CDR3 DNA: TGTGCCACCGCCAAGAGTGAGCAGTTCTTC
D gene: -
J gene: TRBJ2-1
V gene: TRBV19
clone size: -

CDR3 protein: CASASGQGPSEQYF
CDR3 DNA: TGCGCCAGCGCGTCCGGACAGGGGCCCTCGGAGCAGTACTTC
D gene: TRBD1
J gene: TRBJ2-7
V gene: TRBV5-1
clone size: -

CDR3 protein: CASSGTGTTVTYEQYF
CDR3 DNA: TGTGCCAGCTCCGGGACAGGGACCACAGTGACCTACGAGCAGTACTTC
D gene: TRBD1
J gene: TRBJ2-7
V gene: TRBV2
clone size: few

CDR3 protein: CASSPNVHEQYF
CDR3 DNA: TGTGCCAGCAGTCCAAATGTGCACGAGCAGTACTTC
D gene: -
J gene: TRBJ2-7
V gene: TRBV28
clone size: -

CDR3 protein: CASSPGSQETQYF
CDR3 DNA: TGCGCCAGCAGCCCGGGATCCCAAGAGACCCAGTACTTC
D gene: -
J gene: TRBJ2-5
V gene: TRBV5-1
clone size: -

CDR3 protein: CASSLVMASGIGYNEQFF
CDR3 DNA: TGCGCCAGCAGCTTGGTAATGGCTAGCGGGATCGGCTACAATGAGCAGTTCTTC
D gene: TRBD2
J gene: TRBJ2-1
V gene: TRBV5-1
clone size: few

CDR3 protein: CASRELAGSYEQYF
CDR3 DNA: TGTGCCAGCAGAGAACTAGCGGGATCCTACGAGCAGTACTTC
D gene: TRBD2
J gene: TRBJ2-7
V gene: TRBV6-1
clone size: -

CDR3 protein: CASQQGPNQPQHF
CDR3 DNA: TGTGCCAGTCAACAGGGACCCAATCAGCCCCAGCATTTT
D gene: -
J gene: TRBJ1-5
V gene: TRBV27
clone size: -

CDR3 protein: CASSAQGAANTIYF
CDR3 DNA: TGCGCCAGCAGCGCCCAGGGGGCCGCAAACACCATATATTTT
D gene: TRBD1
J gene: TRBJ1-3
V gene: TRBV5-1
clone size: -

CDR3 protein: CAWSSGEKLFF
CDR3 DNA: TGTGCCTGGAGTAGTGGTGAAAAACTGTTTTTT
D gene: -
J gene: TRBJ1-4
V gene: TRBV30
clone size: once

CDR3 protein: CASSWTSGSRSEQFF
CDR3 DNA: TGTGCCAGCAGCTGGACTAGCGGGAGTCGCAGTGAGCAGTTCTTC
D gene: TRBD2
J gene: TRBJ2-1
V gene: TRBV11-2
clone size: -

CDR3 protein: CASSTVAGLNTNYGYTF
CDR3 DNA: TGTGCCAGCAGCACGGTGGCAGGGTTGAACACTAACTATGGCTACACCTTC
D gene: -
J gene: TRBJ1-2
V gene: TRBV5-4
clone size: -

CDR3 protein: CASSLTPSTDTQYF
CDR3 DNA: TGTGCCAGCAGTTTAACCCCCAGCACAGATACGCAGTATTTT
D gene: -
J gene: TRBJ2-3
V gene: TRBV7-9
clone size: -

CDR3 protein: CSVGGSAASSTDTQYF
CDR3 DNA: TGCAGCGTTGGAGGTTCTGCGGCGTCTAGCACAGATACGCAGTATTTT
D gene: -
J gene: TRBJ2-3
V gene: TRBV29-1
clone size: few

CDR3 protein: CASRGHLAGEQYF
CDR3 DNA: TGTGCCAGCAGGGGGCATCTCGCGGGGGAGCAGTACTTC
D gene: -
J gene: TRBJ2-7
V gene: TRBV27
clone size: -

CDR3 protein: CASSQHPGEGTEAFF
CDR3 DNA: TGTGCCAGCAGCCAACACCCGGGAGAAGGCACTGAAGCTTTCTTT
D gene: -
J gene: TRBJ1-1
V gene: TRBV16
clone size: -

CDR3 protein: CASSPILAETDTQYF
CDR3 DNA: TGTGCCAGCTCACCAATACTAGCGGAAACAGATACGCAGTATTTT
D gene: TRBD2
J gene: TRBJ2-3
V gene: TRBV18
clone size: -

CDR3 protein: CASSLDSGGYNEQFF
CDR3 DNA: TGCGCCAGCAGCTTGGATAGCGGAGGCTACAATGAGCAGTTCTTC
D gene: -
J gene: TRBJ2-1
V gene: TRBV5-1
clone size: few